A single sample is the source of the 11 T cell receptor beta chains below, sequenced in a study of blood T cell repertoires in COVID-19. The method was immunoSEQ multiplex PCR; TCRdb's version includes in-frame clones alone and lacks a portion of them. Of about 97,000 clones in the sample, roughly 86% are singletons; the top ten hold about a tenth. The specimen was peripheral blood. The source is a man aged 35 to 55 with active or convalescent COVID-19.

The chain combines TRBV11-3 with TRBJ1-1, with 9 bases lining up with TRBD1. The CDR3 covers 14 residues. The junction had 0 bases not matched to a gene; V was cut back by 3 bases and J by 1 base. Germline V lookup: CDR1 SGHNT, CDR2 YENEEA. CDR3 protein: CASSLTGGNTEAFF. The CDR3 DNA reads as TGTGCCAGCAGCTTGACAGGGGGGAACACTGAAGCTTTCTTT.

CDR3 residues: CASRRGDYGYTF. Here the CDR3 DNA reads TGTGCCAGCCGCAGGGGGGACTATGGCTACACCTTC. The rearrangement joins TRBV3-1 (or the pseudogene TRBV3-2) to TRBJ1-2; 7 bases are a match to TRBD1. Trimming at V came to 8 bases and at J to 3 bases, leaving 3 bases not matched to a gene. CDR3 length equals 12 residues. The germline gives CDR1 LGHDT, CDR2 YNNKEL (reference sequence).

J is TRBJ2-2 and V is TRBV25-1, with a possible D match to TRBD1 (6 bases). V was shortened by 5 bases and J by 5 bases, with 15 bases between the two germline ends. The CDR3 sequence is 15 residues long. CDR1 and CDR2 from the germline V gene are MGHDK and SYGVNS. CDR3 coding DNA: TGTGCCAGCAGTACCACAGGGTCAGGAACCGGGGAGCTGTTTTTT. Its translation: CASSTTGSGTGELFF.

In DNA form, the CDR3 reads TGTGCCAGCAGCTTAGTTGCGGGGGTAACCAAAAACATTCAGTACTTC. Residues: CASSLVAGVTKNIQYF. This chain joins TRBV7-2 and TRBJ2-4; TRBD2 matches at 7 bases. The V and J ends lost 1 base and 2 bases, in that order; junction bases with no gene match: 5. The CDR3 runs to 16 residues. The V gene's germline CDR1 is SGHTA and CDR2 FQGNSA.

V usage is TRBV7-6 and J usage is TRBJ2-7, with 9 bases lining up with TRBD2. Trimming removed 5 bases from V and 0 bases from J; junction bases left unmatched: 5. The CDR3 is made up of 15 amino acids. Germline V gives CDR1 SGHVS, CDR2 FNYEAQ. The CDR3, as DNA: TGTGCCAGCAGCGCGAGCGGGGGGTACTCCTACGAGCAGTACTTC. This sequence encodes CASSASGGYSYEQYF.

The gene calls are TRBV27 and TRBJ2-6; no clear D gene. V lost 5 bases to trimming and J lost 4 bases, with 9 bases between them. The CDR3 sequence is 14 residues long. CDR1 and CDR2 (germline): MNHEY, SMNVEV (reference sequence). CDR3 in DNA: TGTGCCAGCAGTCCCATGGCAGGGGCCAACGTCCTGACTTTC. This sequence encodes CASSPMAGANVLTF.

This sequence joins TRBV9 and TRBJ1-2; 9 nucleotides agree with TRBD1. V shed 0 bases, J shed 8 bases, and the junction held 5 bases outside the gene matches. This CDR3 is 14 amino acids long. In germline, CDR1 is SGDLS, CDR2 YYNGEE. CDR3 loop: CASSVEGTGFGYTF. The CDR3 coding sequence is TGTGCCAGCAGCGTAGAGGGGACAGGGTTCGGCTACACCTTC.

CDR3 sequence: CASSDRTSGNTIYF. The CDR3 DNA sequence: TGTGCCAGTAGTGACAGGACCTCTGGAAACACCATATATTTT. The chain carries TRBV19 and TRBJ1-3; D is possibly TRBD1 (6 bases). Trimming cost V 5 bases and J 0 bases, with 8 bases left between them. This CDR3 is 14 amino acids long. Germline V gene lookup returns CDR1 LNHDA and CDR2 SQIVND (reference sequence).

This clone was recorded a few times. The genes are TRBV9 and TRBJ1-5; a weak D match, TRBD1 (5 bases). V was trimmed by 4 bases and J by 5 bases, leaving 16 bases between them. The germline V gene encodes CDR1 SGDLS and CDR2 YYNGEE. This CDR3 spans 15 amino acids. CDR3 DNA: TGTGCCAGCAGCCCCGGGGGGGGTGTCCATCAGCCCCAGCATTTT. This codes for CASSPGGGVHQPQHF.

The V call is TRBV7-2, the J call TRBJ2-7; 7 bases are shared with TRBD2. The CDR3 has 13 amino acids. Germline CDR1 and CDR2: SGHTA and FQGNSA. Unmatched junction bases numbered 6, after V lost 5 bases and J lost 5 bases. CDR3 DNA sequence: TGTGCCAGCAGCCGGGGGGACCGCCACGAGCAGTACTTC. It codes for CASSRGDRHEQYF.

The chain joins TRBV7-2 to TRBJ2-7; 13 bases line up with TRBD2. Germline CDR1 and CDR2: SGHTA and FQGNSA. J lost 0 bases, V lost 4 bases, and 3 bases had no gene match. CDR3 length: 16 amino acids. The DNA for the CDR3 is TGTGCCAGCAGCTCGGGACTAGCGGGGACCTCCTACGAGCAGTACTTC. The encoded protein is CASSSGLAGTSYEQYF.